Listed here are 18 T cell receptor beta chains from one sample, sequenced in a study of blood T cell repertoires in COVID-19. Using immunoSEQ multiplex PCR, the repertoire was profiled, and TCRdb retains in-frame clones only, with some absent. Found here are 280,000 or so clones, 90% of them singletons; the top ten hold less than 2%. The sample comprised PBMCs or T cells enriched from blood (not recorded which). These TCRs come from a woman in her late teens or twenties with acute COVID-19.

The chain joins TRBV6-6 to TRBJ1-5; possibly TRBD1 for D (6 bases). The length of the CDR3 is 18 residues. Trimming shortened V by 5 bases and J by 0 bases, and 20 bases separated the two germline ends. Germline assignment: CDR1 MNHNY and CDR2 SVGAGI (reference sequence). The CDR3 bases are TGTGCCAGCAGTCACAGAGGTTGGACAGACGATAGCAATCAGCCCCAGCATTTT. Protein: CASSHRGWTDDSNQPQHF.

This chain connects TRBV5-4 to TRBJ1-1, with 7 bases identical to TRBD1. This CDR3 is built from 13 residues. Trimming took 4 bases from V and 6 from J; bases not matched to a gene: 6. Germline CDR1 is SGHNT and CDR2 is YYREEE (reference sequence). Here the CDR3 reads CASSADRKAEAFF. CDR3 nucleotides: TGTGCCAGCAGCGCGGACAGGAAGGCTGAAGCTTTCTTT.

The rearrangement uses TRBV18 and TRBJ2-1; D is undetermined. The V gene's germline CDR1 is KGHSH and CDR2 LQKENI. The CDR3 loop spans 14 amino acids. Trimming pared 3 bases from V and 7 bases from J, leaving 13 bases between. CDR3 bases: TGTGCCAGCTCACCTCCCCCCCCGGTTAATGAGCAGTTCTTC. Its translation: CASSPPPPVNEQFF.

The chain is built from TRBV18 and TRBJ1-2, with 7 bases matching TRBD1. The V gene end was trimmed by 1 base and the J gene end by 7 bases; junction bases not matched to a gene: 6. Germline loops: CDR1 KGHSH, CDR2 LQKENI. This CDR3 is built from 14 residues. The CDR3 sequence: CASSPRQGYLGYTF. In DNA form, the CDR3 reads TGTGCCAGCTCACCACGACAGGGTTATCTTGGCTACACCTTC.

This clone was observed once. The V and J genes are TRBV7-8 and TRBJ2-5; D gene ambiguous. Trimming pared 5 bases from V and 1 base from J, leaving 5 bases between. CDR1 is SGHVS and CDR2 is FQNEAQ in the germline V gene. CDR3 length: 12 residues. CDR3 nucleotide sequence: TGTGCCAGCAGCCCTCTCCAAGAGACCCAGTACTTC. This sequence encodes CASSPLQETQYF.

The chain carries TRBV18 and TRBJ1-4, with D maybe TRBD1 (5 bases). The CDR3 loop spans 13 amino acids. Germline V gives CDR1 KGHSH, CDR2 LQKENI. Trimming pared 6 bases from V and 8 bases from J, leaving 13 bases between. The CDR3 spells CASSAGRGEKLFF. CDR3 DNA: TGTGCCAGCTCCGCAGGGAGGGGAGAAAAACTGTTTTTT. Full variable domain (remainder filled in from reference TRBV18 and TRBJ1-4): NAGVMQNPRHLVRRRGQEARLRCSPMKGHSHVYWYRQLPEEGLKFMVYLQKENIIDESGMPKERFSAEFPKEGPSILRIQQVVRGDSAAYFCASSAGRGEKLFFGSGTQLSVL.

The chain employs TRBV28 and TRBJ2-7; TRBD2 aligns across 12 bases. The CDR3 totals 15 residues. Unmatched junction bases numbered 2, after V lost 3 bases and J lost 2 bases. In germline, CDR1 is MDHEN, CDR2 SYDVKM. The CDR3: CASSLASGRAYEQYF. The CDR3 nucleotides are TGTGCCAGCAGTTTGGCTAGCGGGAGGGCCTACGAGCAGTACTTC.

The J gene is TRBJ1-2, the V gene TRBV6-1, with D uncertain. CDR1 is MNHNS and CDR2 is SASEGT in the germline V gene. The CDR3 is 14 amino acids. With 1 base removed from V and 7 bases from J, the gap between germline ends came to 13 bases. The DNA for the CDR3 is TGTGCCAGCAGTGAAGGCGCGATCCGAGGTGGCTACACCTTC. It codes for CASSEGAIRGGYTF.

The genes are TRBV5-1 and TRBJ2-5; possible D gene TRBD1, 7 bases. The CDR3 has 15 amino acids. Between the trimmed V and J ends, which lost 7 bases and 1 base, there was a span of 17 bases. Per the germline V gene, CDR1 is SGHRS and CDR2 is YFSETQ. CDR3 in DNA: TGCGCCAGCGCGTCAGGGGGAGGCCCCCAAGAGACCCAGTACTTC. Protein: CASASGGGPQETQYF.

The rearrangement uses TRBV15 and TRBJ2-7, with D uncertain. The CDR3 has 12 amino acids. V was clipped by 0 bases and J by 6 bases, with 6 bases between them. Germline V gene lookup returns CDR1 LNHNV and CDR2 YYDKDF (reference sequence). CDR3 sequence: CATSRDTTEQYF. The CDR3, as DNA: TGTGCCACCAGCAGAGATACAACCGAGCAGTACTTC.

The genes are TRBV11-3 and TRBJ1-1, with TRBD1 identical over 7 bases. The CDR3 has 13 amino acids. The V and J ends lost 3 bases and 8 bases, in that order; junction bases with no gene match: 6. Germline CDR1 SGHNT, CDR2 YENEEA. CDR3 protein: CASSLRQGSEAFF. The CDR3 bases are TGTGCCAGCAGCTTGAGACAGGGATCAGAAGCTTTCTTT.

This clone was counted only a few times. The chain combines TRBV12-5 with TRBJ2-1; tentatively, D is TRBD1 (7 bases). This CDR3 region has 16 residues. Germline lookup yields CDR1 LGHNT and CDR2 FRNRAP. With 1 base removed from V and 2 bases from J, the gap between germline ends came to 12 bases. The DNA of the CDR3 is TGTGCTAGTGGTTTGGGGCAGGGGGGCCCCTACAATGAGCAGTTCTTC. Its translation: CASGLGQGGPYNEQFF.

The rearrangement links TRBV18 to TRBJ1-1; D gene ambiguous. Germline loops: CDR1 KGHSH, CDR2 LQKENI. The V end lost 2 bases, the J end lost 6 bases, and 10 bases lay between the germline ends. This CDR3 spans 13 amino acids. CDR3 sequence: CASSPKDGAEAFF. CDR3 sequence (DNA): TGTGCCAGCTCACCAAAGGACGGGGCTGAAGCTTTCTTT.

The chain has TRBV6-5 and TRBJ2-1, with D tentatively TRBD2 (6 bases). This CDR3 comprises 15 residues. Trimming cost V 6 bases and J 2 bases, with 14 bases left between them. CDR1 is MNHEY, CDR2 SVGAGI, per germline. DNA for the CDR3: TGTGCCAGCAGCCGCGGGACGGCTACCTACAATGAGCAGTTCTTC. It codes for CASSRGTATYNEQFF.

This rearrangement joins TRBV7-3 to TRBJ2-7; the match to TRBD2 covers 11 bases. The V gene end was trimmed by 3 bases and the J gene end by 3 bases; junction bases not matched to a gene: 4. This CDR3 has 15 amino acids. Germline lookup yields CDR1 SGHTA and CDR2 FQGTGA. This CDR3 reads CASSLMGTSGYEQYF. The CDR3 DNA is TGTGCCAGCAGCTTGATGGGGACTAGCGGCTACGAGCAGTACTTC.

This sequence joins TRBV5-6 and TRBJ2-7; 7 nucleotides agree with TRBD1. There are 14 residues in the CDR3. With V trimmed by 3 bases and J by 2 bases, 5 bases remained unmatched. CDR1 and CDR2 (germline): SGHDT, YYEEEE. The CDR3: CASSSGQQTYEQYF. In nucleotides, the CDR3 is TGTGCCAGCAGCTCGGGACAGCAGACCTACGAGCAGTACTTC. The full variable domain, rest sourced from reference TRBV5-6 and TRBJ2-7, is DAGVTQSPTHLIKTRGQQVTLRCSPKSGHDTVSWYQQALGQGPQFIFQYYEEEERQRGNFPDRFSGHQFPNYSSELNVNALLLGDSALYLCASSSGQQTYEQYFGPGTRLTVT.

DNA for the CDR3: TGTGCCAGCAGCTTAATATCCGTTCATGAGCAGTTCTTC. Protein: CASSLISVHEQFF. The chain has TRBV7-2 and TRBJ2-1; no clear D. Germline V gives CDR1 SGHTA, CDR2 FQGNSA. The ends were cut back, 2 bases at V and 8 bases at J, with 10 bases in the middle. The length of the CDR3 is 13 residues.

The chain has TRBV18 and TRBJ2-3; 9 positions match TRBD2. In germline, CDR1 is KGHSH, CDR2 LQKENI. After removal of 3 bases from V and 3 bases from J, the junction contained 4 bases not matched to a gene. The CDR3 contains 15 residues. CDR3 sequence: CASSPFSGRTDTQYF. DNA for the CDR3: TGTGCCAGCTCACCGTTTAGCGGGAGAACAGATACGCAGTATTTT.